The clone carrying this T cell receptor beta chain was seen only once. Its antigen is not identified. Germline CDR1 and CDR2: SGHRS and YFSETQ. The junction had 8 bases not matched to a gene; V was cut back by 0 bases and J by 5 bases. The CDR3 extends over 15 amino acids. TCRdb's table, derived via immunoSEQ multiplex PCR, lists solely in-frame clones and lacks some. The sample comprises around 77,000 clones, about 94% of which are singletons, and around 0.57% rests with the top ten. The record originates from a study of graft-versus-host responses after intestinal transplantation. Study-level background: Anti-thymocyte globulin induction, then tacrolimus and steroids for about 3 years, went to all recipients.

General study points: Elevated graft-versus-host to host-versus-graft clonal ratios in allografts were recorded for patients with graft-donor T cell macrochimerism.

The sample consisted of unstimulated CD8+ T cells sorted from spleen or lymph node cells, taken before intestinal transplant. The chain joins TRBV5-1 to TRBJ2-7; 7 nucleotides line up with TRBD2. The receptor's source is a human donor who received an intestinal transplant. The CDR3 loop reads CASSLAGGKGHEQYF. DNA of the CDR3: TGCGCCAGCAGCTTGGCGGGAGGAAAGGGACACGAGCAGTACTTC.